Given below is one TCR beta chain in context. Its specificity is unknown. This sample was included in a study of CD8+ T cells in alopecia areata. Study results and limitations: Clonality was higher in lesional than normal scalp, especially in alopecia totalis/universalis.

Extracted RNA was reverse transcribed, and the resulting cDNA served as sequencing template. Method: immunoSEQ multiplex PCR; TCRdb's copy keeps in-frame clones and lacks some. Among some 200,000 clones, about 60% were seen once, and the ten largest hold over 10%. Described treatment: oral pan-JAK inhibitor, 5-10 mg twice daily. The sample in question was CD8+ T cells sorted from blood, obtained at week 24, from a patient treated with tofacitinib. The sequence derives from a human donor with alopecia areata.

The DNA of the CDR3 is TGTGCCAGCAGTGTCGGGACGGACTATGGCTACACCTTC. This translates into CASSVGTDYGYTF. The chain recombines TRBV27 with TRBJ1-2; D is possibly TRBD1 (5 bases). Germline CDR1 reads MNHEY; CDR2 reads SMNVEV (reference sequence). V lost 5 bases and J 3 bases, leaving 10 bases between the germline ends. This CDR3 contains 13 residues.